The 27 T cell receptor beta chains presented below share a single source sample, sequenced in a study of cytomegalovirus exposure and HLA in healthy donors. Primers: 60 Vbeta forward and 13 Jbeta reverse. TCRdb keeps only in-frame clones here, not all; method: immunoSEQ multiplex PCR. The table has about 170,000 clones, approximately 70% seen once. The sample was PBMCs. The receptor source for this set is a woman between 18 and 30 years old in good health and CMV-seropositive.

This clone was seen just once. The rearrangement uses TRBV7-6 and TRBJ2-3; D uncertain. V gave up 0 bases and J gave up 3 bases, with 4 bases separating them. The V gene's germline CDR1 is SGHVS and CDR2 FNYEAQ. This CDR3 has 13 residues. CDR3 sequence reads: CASSLARTDTQYF. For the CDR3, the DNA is TGTGCCAGCAGCTTAGCGCGGACAGATACGCAGTATTTT.

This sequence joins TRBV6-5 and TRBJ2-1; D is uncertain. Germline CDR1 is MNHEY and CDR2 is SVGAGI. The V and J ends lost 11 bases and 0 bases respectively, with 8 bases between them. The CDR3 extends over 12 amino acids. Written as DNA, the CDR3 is TGTGCCGTGTTGAGCTCCTACAATGAGCAGTTCTTC. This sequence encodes CAVLSSYNEQFF.

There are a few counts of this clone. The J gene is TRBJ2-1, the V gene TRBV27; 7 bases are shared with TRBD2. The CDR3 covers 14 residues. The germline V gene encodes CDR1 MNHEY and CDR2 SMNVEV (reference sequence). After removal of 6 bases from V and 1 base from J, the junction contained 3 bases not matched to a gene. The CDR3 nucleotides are TGTGCCAGCAGCTGGGGACTATCCTACAATGAGCAGTTCTTC. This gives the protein CASSWGLSYNEQFF.

CDR3 DNA: TGTGCCATCAACCAGGGGGCGGAGGAGACCCAGTACTTC. It is translated as CAINQGAEETQYF. The rearrangement joins TRBV10-3 to TRBJ2-5; 8 bases align to TRBD1. The CDR3 totals 13 residues. The junction had 6 bases not matched to a gene; V was cut back by 7 bases and J by 5 bases. Looked up from germline, CDR1 is ENHRY and CDR2 is SYGVKD.

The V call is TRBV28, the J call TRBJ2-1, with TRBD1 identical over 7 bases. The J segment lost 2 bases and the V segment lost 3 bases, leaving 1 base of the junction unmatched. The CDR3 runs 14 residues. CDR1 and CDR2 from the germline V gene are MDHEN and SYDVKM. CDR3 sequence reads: CASSLDRTYNEQFF. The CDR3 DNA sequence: TGTGCCAGCAGTTTGGACAGGACCTACAATGAGCAGTTCTTC.

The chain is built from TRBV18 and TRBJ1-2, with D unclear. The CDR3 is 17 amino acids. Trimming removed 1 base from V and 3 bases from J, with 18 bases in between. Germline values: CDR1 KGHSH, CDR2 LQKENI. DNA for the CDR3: TGTGCCAGCTCACCACTATCTGGAGCGGGGTCGCACTATGGCTACACCTTC. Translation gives CASSPLSGAGSHYGYTF.

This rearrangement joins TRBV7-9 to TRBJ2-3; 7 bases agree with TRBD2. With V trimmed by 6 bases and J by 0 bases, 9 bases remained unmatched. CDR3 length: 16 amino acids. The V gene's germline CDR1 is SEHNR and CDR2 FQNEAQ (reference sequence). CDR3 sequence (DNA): TGTGCCAGCAGGCCTCCGAGCGGGGTTAGCACAGATACGCAGTATTTT. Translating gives CASRPPSGVSTDTQYF.

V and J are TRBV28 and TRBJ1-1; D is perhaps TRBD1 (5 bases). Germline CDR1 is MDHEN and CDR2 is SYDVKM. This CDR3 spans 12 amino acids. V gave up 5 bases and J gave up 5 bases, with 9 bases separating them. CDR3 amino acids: CASSKGVTEAFF. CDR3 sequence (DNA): TGTGCCAGCAGTAAAGGGGTGACTGAAGCTTTCTTT.

The CDR3 DNA sequence: TGTGCCAGCAGCTTAAGTCGGTTCGGGACCCAGTACTTC. This codes for CASSLSRFGTQYF. The V gene is TRBV7-6, the J gene TRBJ2-5; D not resolved. The CDR3 spans 13 residues. The germline V gene encodes CDR1 SGHVS and CDR2 FNYEAQ. The ends were cut back, 2 bases at V and 7 bases at J, with 11 bases in the middle.

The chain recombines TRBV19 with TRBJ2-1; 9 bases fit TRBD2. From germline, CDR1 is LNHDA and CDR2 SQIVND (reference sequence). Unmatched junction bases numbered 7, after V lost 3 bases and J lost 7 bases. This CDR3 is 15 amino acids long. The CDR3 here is CASSIRRGGPNEQFF. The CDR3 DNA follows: TGTGCCAGTAGTATCAGGCGGGGGGGCCCGAATGAGCAGTTCTTC.

CDR3: CASSRPLLAGATYSTDTQYF. The DNA of the CDR3 is TGCGCCAGCAGCCGCCCCCTACTAGCGGGGGCCACTTATAGCACAGATACGCAGTATTTT. This chain uses TRBV5-1 with TRBJ2-3; 11 nucleotides match TRBD2. This CDR3 is built from 20 residues. The junction had 16 bases not matched to a gene; V was cut back by 4 bases and J by 0 bases. From germline, CDR1 is SGHRS and CDR2 YFSETQ. Full variable domain (rest looked up from reference TRBV5-1 and TRBJ2-3): KAGVTQTPRYLIKTRGQQVTLSCSPISGHRSVSWYQQTPGQGLQFLFEYFSETQRNKGNFPGRFSGRQFSNSRSEMNVSTLELGDSALYLCASSRPLLAGATYSTDTQYFGPGTRLTVL.

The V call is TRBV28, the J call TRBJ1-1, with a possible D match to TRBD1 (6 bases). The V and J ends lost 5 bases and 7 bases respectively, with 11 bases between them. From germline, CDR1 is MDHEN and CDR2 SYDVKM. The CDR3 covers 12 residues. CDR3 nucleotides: TGTGCCAGCAGTGCCGACAGGCGTGAAGCTTTCTTT. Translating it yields CASSADRREAFF.

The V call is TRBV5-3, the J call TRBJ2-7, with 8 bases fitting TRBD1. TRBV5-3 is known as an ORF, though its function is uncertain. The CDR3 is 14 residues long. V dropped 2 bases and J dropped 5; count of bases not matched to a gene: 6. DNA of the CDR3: TGTGCCAGAAGCTTCTCCGGGACAGGCCACGAGCAGTACTTC. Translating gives CARSFSGTGHEQYF.

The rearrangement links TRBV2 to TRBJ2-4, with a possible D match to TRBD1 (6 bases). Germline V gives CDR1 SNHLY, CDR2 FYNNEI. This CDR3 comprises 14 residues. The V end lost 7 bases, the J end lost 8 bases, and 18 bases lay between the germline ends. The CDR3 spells CASTRGGLEDIQYF. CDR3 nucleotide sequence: TGTGCCAGCACCAGGGGCGGTTTGGAGGACATTCAGTACTTC.

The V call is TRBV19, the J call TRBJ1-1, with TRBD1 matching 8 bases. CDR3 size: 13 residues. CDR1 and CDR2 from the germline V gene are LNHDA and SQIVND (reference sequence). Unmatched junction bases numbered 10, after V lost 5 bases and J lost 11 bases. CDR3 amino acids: CASSYLDRGIAFF. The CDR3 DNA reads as TGTGCCAGTAGTTACCTTGACAGGGGAATTGCTTTCTTT.

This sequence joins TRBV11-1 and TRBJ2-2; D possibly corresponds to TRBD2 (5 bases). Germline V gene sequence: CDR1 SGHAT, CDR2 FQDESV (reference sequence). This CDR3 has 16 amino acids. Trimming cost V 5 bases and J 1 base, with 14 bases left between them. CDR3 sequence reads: CASSPWAGENTGELFF. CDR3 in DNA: TGTGCCAGCAGCCCCTGGGCGGGTGAGAACACCGGGGAGCTGTTTTTT.

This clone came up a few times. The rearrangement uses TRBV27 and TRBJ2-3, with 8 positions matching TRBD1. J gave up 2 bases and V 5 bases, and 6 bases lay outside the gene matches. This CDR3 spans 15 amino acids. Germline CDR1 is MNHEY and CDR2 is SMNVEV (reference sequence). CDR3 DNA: TGTGCCAGCAGTCCGGACAGGGTAGACACAGATACGCAGTATTTT. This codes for CASSPDRVDTDTQYF.

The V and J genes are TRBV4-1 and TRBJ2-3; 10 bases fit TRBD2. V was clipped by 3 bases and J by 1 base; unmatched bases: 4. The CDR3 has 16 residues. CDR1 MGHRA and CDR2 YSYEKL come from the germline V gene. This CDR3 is CASSHRTSGGTDTQYF. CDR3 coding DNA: TGCGCCAGCAGCCACCGCACTAGCGGGGGCACAGATACGCAGTATTTT.

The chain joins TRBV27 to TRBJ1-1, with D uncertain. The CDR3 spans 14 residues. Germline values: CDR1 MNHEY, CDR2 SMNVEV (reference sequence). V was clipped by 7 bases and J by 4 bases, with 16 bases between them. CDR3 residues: CASTPVERATEAFF. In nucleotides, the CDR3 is TGTGCCAGCACCCCAGTGGAGAGGGCCACTGAAGCTTTCTTT.

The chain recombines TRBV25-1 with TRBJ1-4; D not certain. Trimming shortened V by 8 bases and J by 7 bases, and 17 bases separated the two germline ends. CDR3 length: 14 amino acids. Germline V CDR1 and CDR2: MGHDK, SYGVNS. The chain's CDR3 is CASLDPRPPEKLFF. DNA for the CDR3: TGTGCCAGCCTCGACCCCAGGCCCCCTGAAAAACTGTTTTTT.

Written as DNA, the CDR3 is TGTGCCAGTAGTATTCGAGGGTCCTCCTACGAGCAGTACTTC. It encodes CASSIRGSSYEQYF. This chain links TRBV19 with TRBJ2-7, with TRBD2 as a possible D gene (5 bases). The CDR3 consists of 14 residues. The germline V gene encodes CDR1 LNHDA and CDR2 SQIVND (reference sequence). Trimming left V 3 bases short and J 0 bases short, with 9 bases between. Based on the CDR3 plus reference TRBV19 and TRBJ2-7, the full variable domain is DGGITQSPKYLFRKEGQNVTLSCEQNLNHDAMYWYRQDPGQGLRLIYYSQIVNDFQKGDIAEGYSVSREKKESFPLTVTSAQKNPTAFYLCASSIRGSSYEQYFGPGTRLTVT.

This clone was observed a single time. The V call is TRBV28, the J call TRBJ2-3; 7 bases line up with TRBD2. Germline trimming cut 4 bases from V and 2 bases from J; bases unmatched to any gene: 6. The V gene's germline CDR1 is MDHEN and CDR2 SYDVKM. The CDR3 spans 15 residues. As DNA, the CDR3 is TGTGCCAGCAGTTCTATCGGGGGGATCACAGATACGCAGTATTTT. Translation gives CASSSIGGITDTQYF.

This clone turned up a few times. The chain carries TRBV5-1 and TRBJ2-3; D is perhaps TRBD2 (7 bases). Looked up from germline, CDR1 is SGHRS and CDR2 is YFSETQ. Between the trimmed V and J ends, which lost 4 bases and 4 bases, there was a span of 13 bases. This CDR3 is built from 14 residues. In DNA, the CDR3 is TGCGCCAGCAGCAACGGGGGGCGTTCAGATACGCAGTATTTT. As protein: CASSNGGRSDTQYF. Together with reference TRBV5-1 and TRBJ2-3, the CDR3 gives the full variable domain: KAGVTQTPRYLIKTRGQQVTLSCSPISGHRSVSWYQQTPGQGLQFLFEYFSETQRNKGNFPGRFSGRQFSNSRSEMNVSTLELGDSALYLCASSNGGRSDTQYFGPGTRLTVL.

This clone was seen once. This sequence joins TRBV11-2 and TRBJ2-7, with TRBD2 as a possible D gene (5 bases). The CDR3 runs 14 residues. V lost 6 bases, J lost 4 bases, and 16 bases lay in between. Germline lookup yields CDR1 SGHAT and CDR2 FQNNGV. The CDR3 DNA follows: TGTGCCAGCAGTTCCGTCCAACGGGGATACGAGCAGTACTTC. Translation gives CASSSVQRGYEQYF.

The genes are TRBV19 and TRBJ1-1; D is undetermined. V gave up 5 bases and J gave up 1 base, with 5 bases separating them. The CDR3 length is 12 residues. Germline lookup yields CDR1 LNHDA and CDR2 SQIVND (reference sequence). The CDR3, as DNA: TGTGCCAGTAGTGTCGGGAACACTGAAGCTTTCTTT. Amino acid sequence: CASSVGNTEAFF. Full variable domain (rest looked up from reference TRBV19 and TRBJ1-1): DGGITQSPKYLFRKEGQNVTLSCEQNLNHDAMYWYRQDPGQGLRLIYYSQIVNDFQKGDIAEGYSVSREKKESFPLTVTSAQKNPTAFYLCASSVGNTEAFFGQGTRLTVV.

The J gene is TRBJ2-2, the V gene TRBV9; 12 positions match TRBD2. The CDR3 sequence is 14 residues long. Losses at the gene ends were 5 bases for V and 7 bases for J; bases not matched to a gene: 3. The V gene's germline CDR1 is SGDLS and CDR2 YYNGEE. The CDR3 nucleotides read TGTGCCAGCAGGACTAGCGGGGGTAACGGGGAGCTGTTTTTT. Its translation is CASRTSGGNGELFF.

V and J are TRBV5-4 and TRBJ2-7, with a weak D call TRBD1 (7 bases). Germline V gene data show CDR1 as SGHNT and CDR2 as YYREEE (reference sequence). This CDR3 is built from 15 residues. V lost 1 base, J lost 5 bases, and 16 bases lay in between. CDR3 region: CASSLQTGTFDEQYF. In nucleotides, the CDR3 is TGTGCCAGCAGCTTGCAGACAGGGACTTTCGACGAGCAGTACTTC.